This TCR beta chain was recorded in a study of spatial heterogeneity in lung cancer. Study-wide background: Any follow-up PBMC samples that were available went on to be sequenced, and the median time to follow-up was roughly 2 years after resection. Mean representation of each unique TCR and UMI combination in the raw reads exceeded 9.5 occurrences.

TCRdb called the 5' RACE reads again in MiXCR, with one record for every CDR3 protein. The sample contains a few thousand distinct CDR3 sequences, around a fifth of which appear only once. The trim removed 4 bases at V and 7 bases at J, leaving 11 bases unmatched. CDR3 length: 15 amino acids. Germline V gives CDR1 KGHSH, CDR2 LQKENI. Time point noted: blood at routine non-recurrence follow-up after resection. Sequencing of whole RNA from tumor, nontumor lung or frozen PBMC involved no sorting. This clonotype was obtained from a male donor with early-stage non-small cell lung cancer. V and J are TRBV18 and TRBJ2-7, with 9 bases lining up with TRBD1. Sequencing was performed on PBMCs, taken at follow-up. CDR3 loop: CASSLPGTGLGEQYF. The CDR3 coding sequence is TGTGCCAGCTCACTCCCCGGGACAGGGTTGGGAGAGCAGTACTTC.